The 4 T cell receptor beta chains below all came from one sample that was sequenced in a study of shared clonotypes between healthy human individuals. Sequencing used immunoSEQ multiplex PCR; TCRdb keeps in-frame clones, though not all of them. The table lists roughly 1,500,000 clones, 98% of them singletons. Material: naive CD4+ T cells sorted from blood. Subset described: CD45RA+ positively selected. The receptors shown here come from a young man in good health.

V and J are TRBV9 and TRBJ2-1; 8 bases are a match to TRBD1. Germline lookup yields CDR1 SGDLS and CDR2 YYNGEE. CDR3 length: 14 amino acids. Trimming at V came to 4 bases and at J to 8 bases, leaving 8 bases not matched to a gene. CDR3 nucleotides: TGTGCCAGCAGCTCGACGACAGGGGTCGATGAGCAGTTCTTC. Its translation: CASSSTTGVDEQFF.

V gene TRBV6-5 combines with J gene TRBJ2-3; D perhaps matches TRBD2 (6 bases). There are 13 residues in the CDR3. Germline CDR1 and CDR2: MNHEY and SVGAGI. V lost 7 bases and J lost 8, with 16 bases in between. CDR3 loop: CASKISGVGTQYF. DNA of the CDR3: TGTGCCAGCAAAATTTCGGGAGTAGGTACGCAGTATTTT.

The rearrangement uses TRBV9 and TRBJ2-3, with TRBD2 matching over 12 bases. This CDR3 has 18 amino acids. The ends lost 3 bases at V and 1 base at J; junction bases unmatched: 9. Germline assignment: CDR1 SGDLS and CDR2 YYNGEE. CDR3 region: CASSDGLAGGPRTDTQYF. CDR3 sequence (DNA): TGTGCCAGCAGCGACGGGCTAGCGGGAGGGCCGCGCACAGATACGCAGTATTTT.

This rearrangement joins TRBV19 to TRBJ2-1; the match to TRBD2 covers 8 bases. V was clipped by 5 bases and J by 4 bases; unmatched bases: 4. Per germline, CDR1 LNHDA and CDR2 SQIVND (reference sequence). The CDR3 runs 14 residues. CDR3 bases: TGTGCCAGTAGTCAGACTAGCGTATACAATGAGCAGTTCTTC. This gives the protein CASSQTSVYNEQFF.